This is a list of T cell receptor beta chains from one sample in a study of OX40 agonist ivuxolimab in advanced cancers. Here immunoSEQ multiplex PCR was the method, and the copy in TCRdb shows in-frame clones only, minus some. Here the sample spans tens of thousands of clones, about nine tenths being singletons. The material was CD4+ or CD8+ T cells sorted from blood, obtained in a trial of the OX40 agonist ivuxolimab. The receptors were sampled from an adult with an advanced solid tumor such as melanoma, head and neck, liver or kidney cancer. Both conserved end residues are part of each CDR3. Each record gives: clone size, J gene, V gene, D gene, CDR3 DNA, CDR3 protein. The D gene is left open where the match is weak. Not every row has a clone size; where given, it reads once, few, many or a size class.

>-|TRBJ2-1|TRBV11-2|-
TGTGCCAGCAGCCCCGGACTACTTTCCTACAATGAGCAGTTCTTC
CASSPGLLSYNEQFF
>once|TRBJ2-1|TRBV5-1|-
TGCGCCAGCACCCTGGAGGGGGGCAGCTCCTACAATGAGCAGTTCTTC
CASTLEGGSSYNEQFF
>-|TRBJ2-5|TRBV7-7|-
TGTGCCAGCAGCTTACATCCGGGCAGGGCCCAAGAGACCCAGTACTTC
CASSLHPGRAQETQYF
>-|TRBJ2-3|TRBV5-4|TRBD2
TGTGCCAGCAGCTTGCGACTAGCGGGGGGGACAGATACGCAGTATTTT
CASSLRLAGGTDTQYF
>-|TRBJ2-7|TRBV20-1|-
TGCAGTGCTAGAGATCAGGGAGAGCAGTACTTC
CSARDQGEQYF
>-|TRBJ2-1|TRBV6-6|-
TGTGCCAGCAGTCTAGCTTCGAATGAGCAGTTCTTC
CASSLASNEQFF
>-|TRBJ1-1|TRBV6-5|TRBD1
TGTGCCAGCAGTTACTCTGGGACAGGGTCCCACACTGAAGCTTTCTTT
CASSYSGTGSHTEAFF
>-|TRBJ2-1|TRBV5-1|TRBD2
TGCGCCAGCAGCCCTGTTAGCGGGGGGGCCACCGAGCAGTTCTTC
CASSPVSGGATEQFF
>-|TRBJ2-3|TRBV19|-
TGTGCCAGTAGTATAGTGTCGGATACGCAGTATTTT
CASSIVSDTQYF
>-|TRBJ2-7|TRBV5-8|TRBD1
TGTGCCAGCAGCGTGGAAGGGACAGGAGAGCAGTACTTC
CASSVEGTGEQYF
>-|TRBJ2-3|TRBV5-1|TRBD2
TGCGCCAGCAGCGACACCCCGACTAGCACGGATACGCAGTATTTT
CASSDTPTSTDTQYF
>once|TRBJ2-3|TRBV27|TRBD1
TGTGCCAGCCGGTTCCGGGACAGGGGGGCAGATACGCAGTATTTT
CASRFRDRGADTQYF
>-|TRBJ2-2|TRBV28|-
TGTGCCAGCAGTTTAACAGCCACATTGAACACCGGGGAGCTGTTTTTT
CASSLTATLNTGELFF
>-|TRBJ2-7|TRBV5-6|-
TGTGCCAGCAGCCGCACTGCGGGTTCCTCCTACGAGCAGTACTTC
CASSRTAGSSYEQYF
>-|TRBJ1-5|TRBV27|-
TGTGCCAGCAGTTTATCTGGGTATAGCAATCAGCCCCAGCATTTT
CASSLSGYSNQPQHF
>-|TRBJ2-4|TRBV9|TRBD2
TGTGCCAGCAGCGTAGATCTAGCGGAGTACCCCCTGTACTTC
CASSVDLAEYPLYF
>-|TRBJ2-7|TRBV2|TRBD2
TGTGCCAGCAGTGCCGGGGGGGAGCAGTACTTC
CASSAGGEQYF
>-|TRBJ2-3|TRBV28|-
TGTGCCAGCAGTTTATGGCCTACCAGCACAGATACGCAGTATTTT
CASSLWPTSTDTQYF
>-|TRBJ2-1|TRBV7-3|-
TGTGCCAGCAGCTTAAGCAGTAGCTCCTACAATGAGCAGTTCTTC
CASSLSSSSYNEQFF
>-|TRBJ2-2|TRBV18|TRBD2
TGTGCCAGCTCAGGACTAGCGGGGGCAAACACCGGGGAGCTGTTTTTT
CASSGLAGANTGELFF
>once|TRBJ1-5|TRBV28|-
TGTGCCAGCAGTTCTAACAGGCAGCCCCAGCATTTT
CASSSNRQPQHF
>-|TRBJ2-3|TRBV4-3|TRBD2
TGCGCCAGCAGCCAAAGAATATCGGGTACTAGCGGCACAGATACGCAGTATTTT
CASSQRISGTSGTDTQYF
>once|TRBJ1-1|TRBV7-9|-
TGTGCCAGCAGCTTAGAAGGGGGGGCTGAAGCTTTCTTT
CASSLEGGAEAFF
>-|TRBJ2-5|TRBV5-1|TRBD1
TGCGCCAGCAGCCCCGGGACAGTCGAGACCCAGTACTTC
CASSPGTVETQYF
>-|TRBJ2-5|TRBV5-8|TRBD2
TGTGCCAGCCCCCTAGCGGGGGCCGGGGAGACCCAGTACTTC
CASPLAGAGETQYF
>-|TRBJ2-2|TRBV6-5|-
TGTGCCAGCAATACCCGGGGCGGGGAGCTGTTTTTT
CASNTRGGELFF
>-|TRBJ1-2|TRBV7-3|-
TGTGCCAGCAGCTTAGCGGCCAGGGGTCTCTATGGCTACACCTTC
CASSLAARGLYGYTF
>-|TRBJ2-5|TRBV7-2|TRBD2
TGTGCCAGCAGATATAGCGGGAGAGTGGGGGCGGCCCAGTACTTC
CASRYSGRVGAAQYF
>-|TRBJ2-3|TRBV5-1|-
TGCGCCAGCAGCGGGGGTTTCACAGATACGCAGTATTTT
CASSGGFTDTQYF
>-|TRBJ2-7|TRBV18|-
TGTGCCAGCTCAGTTACATACCGGGACAACAACGAGCAGTACTTC
CASSVTYRDNNEQYF
>-|TRBJ2-5|TRBV5-1|TRBD2
TGCGCCAGCAGCCTTGGGACTAGCGGGGAGACCCAGTACTTC
CASSLGTSGETQYF
>-|TRBJ1-6|TRBV5-1|-
TGCGCCAGCAGCCAGGGACCGCAGAATAATTCACCCCTCCACTTT
CASSQGPQNNSPLHF
>-|TRBJ2-2|TRBV6-5|-
TGTGCCAGCAGTTACCAGGGTCGGGGAACCGGGGAGCTGTTTTTT
CASSYQGRGTGELFF
>-|TRBJ1-1|TRBV6-1|-
TGTGCCAGCACCCTAAAGGGGACTGAAGCTTTCTTT
CASTLKGTEAFF
>-|TRBJ1-6|TRBV27|-
TGTGCCAGCAGTTTCAGCAGGGATGCCTCACCCCTCCACTTT
CASSFSRDASPLHF
>-|TRBJ2-5|TRBV19|-
TGTGCCAGTAGTACACTTGGGGGTTTGGAGACCCAGTACTTC
CASSTLGGLETQYF
>-|TRBJ2-2|TRBV2|-
TGTGCCAGCAGTGATGAGGCTACGAACACCGGGGAGCTGTTTTTT
CASSDEATNTGELFF
>-|TRBJ1-5|TRBV28|-
TGTGCCAGCACCCCCCTGGTTAGCAATCAGCCCCAGCATTTT
CASTPLVSNQPQHF
>-|TRBJ2-5|TRBV9|TRBD2
TGTGCCAGCAGCGAGACTAGCGGGAGGGGCTTGGAGACCCAGTACTTC
CASSETSGRGLETQYF
>-|TRBJ1-1|TRBV27|-
TGTGCCAGCAGTTTATCGGTAGATGGGAACACTGAAGCTTTCTTT
CASSLSVDGNTEAFF
>few|TRBJ1-1|TRBV30|-
TGTGCCTGGAGCCTACTGGGACACCCGGGAGGTGGAGCTTTCTTT
CAWSLLGHPGGGAFF
>-|TRBJ2-3|TRBV29-1|TRBD2
TGCAGCGTTATAGCGGGTGGATCAGATACGCAGTATTTT
CSVIAGGSDTQYF
>-|TRBJ2-7|TRBV28|TRBD1
TGTGCCAGCAGGTCGGACAGGGGGAAGAGGGGAACCTACGAGCAGTACTTC
CASRSDRGKRGTYEQYF
>-|TRBJ1-6|TRBV6-5|-
TGTGCCAGCAGGAATAATTCACCCCTCCACTTT
CASRNNSPLHF
>-|TRBJ2-4|TRBV9|TRBD1
TGTGCCAGCAGCGTAGGGGCAGGGGGCATTCAGTACTTC
CASSVGAGGIQYF
>-|TRBJ1-5|TRBV6-1|-
TGTGCCAGCAGTGAAGCAGGCAGGGGCAATCAGCCCCAGCATTTT
CASSEAGRGNQPQHF
>-|TRBJ1-3|TRBV10-3|-
TGTGCCATCAGTGAATGGACAGCAAGCTCTGGAAACACCATATATTTT
CAISEWTASSGNTIYF
>-|TRBJ2-7|TRBV19|TRBD1
TGTGCCAGTAGCCTGACAGGGGTCCACGAGCAGTACTTC
CASSLTGVHEQYF
>-|TRBJ1-1|TRBV5-1|-
TGCGCCAGCAGCCAGGACAGTTCTGCGTGGACTGAAGCTTTCTTT
CASSQDSSAWTEAFF
>-|TRBJ1-1|TRBV19|TRBD1
TGTGCCAGTAAATACAGGGGGGGGACGAACACTGAAGCTTTCTTT
CASKYRGGTNTEAFF
>-|TRBJ2-7|TRBV21-1|-
TGTGCCAGCAGCAGCCGGGACGGCCGCAACTACGAGCAGTACTTC
CASSSRDGRNYEQYF
>-|TRBJ2-1|TRBV7-3|-
TGTGCCAGCAGCCCCGCCGGGACCATCGCCAATGAGCAGTTCTTC
CASSPAGTIANEQFF
>few|TRBJ2-7|TRBV29-1|-
TGCAGCGCCCGGAGCTCCTACGAGCAGTACTTC
CSARSSYEQYF
>once|TRBJ1-5|TRBV18|TRBD1
TGTGCCAGCTCACCAAGCCCAGGGACAGGCGGACAGCCCCAGCATTTT
CASSPSPGTGGQPQHF